Below, 15 T cell receptor beta chains from the same sample are listed, as sequenced in a study of blood T cell repertoires in COVID-19. The assay was immunoSEQ multiplex PCR, and TCRdb's table has in-frame clones only and misses some. The top ten clones hold about 25% of a sample with tens of thousands of clones, just under 80% of them seen once. Material for sequencing was peripheral blood. The receptor set was obtained from a human donor in a cohort sampled during active COVID-19.

The chain combines TRBV5-1 with TRBJ1-1; D remains ambiguous. Germline CDR1 and CDR2: SGHRS and YFSETQ. CDR3 size: 13 residues. V shed 1 base and J shed 6 bases, with 10 bases lying between them. The CDR3 nucleotides read TGCGCCAGCAGCTTGCCGGGATTAGCTGAAGCTTTCTTT. Amino acid sequence: CASSLPGLAEAFF. Drawing the rest from reference TRBV5-1 and TRBJ1-1, the complete variable domain is KAGVTQTPRYLIKTRGQQVTLSCSPISGHRSVSWYQQTPGQGLQFLFEYFSETQRNKGNFPGRFSGRQFSNSRSEMNVSTLELGDSALYLCASSLPGLAEAFFGQGTRLTVV.

The chain couples TRBV7-9 to TRBJ1-4; 7 positions agree with TRBD1. V gave up 5 bases and J gave up 2 bases; unmatched junction bases: 5. The CDR3 extends over 15 amino acids. Germline V gene sequence: CDR1 SEHNR, CDR2 FQNEAQ (reference sequence). The CDR3 region is CASSVQTGTNEKLFF. The CDR3 nucleotides are TGTGCCAGCAGCGTCCAGACAGGGACTAATGAAAAACTGTTTTTT. Full variable domain (rest looked up from reference TRBV7-9 and TRBJ1-4): DTGVSQNPRHKITKRGQNVTFRCDPISEHNRLYWYRQTLGQGPEFLTYFQNEAQLEKSRLLSDRFSAERPKGSFSTLEIQRTEQGDSAMYLCASSVQTGTNEKLFFGSGTQLSVL.

This clone showed up just a few times. The V and J genes are TRBV5-4 and TRBJ2-2, with 10 bases lining up with TRBD2. CDR1 SGHNT and CDR2 YYREEE come from the germline V gene (reference sequence). The length of the CDR3 is 18 residues. Trimming removed 4 bases from V and 1 base from J; junction bases left unmatched: 10. The CDR3 protein is CASSPVSGGAGNTGELFF. Written as DNA, the CDR3 is TGTGCCAGCAGCCCCGTCAGCGGGGGGGCCGGGAACACCGGGGAGCTGTTTTTT.

The chain combines TRBV27 with TRBJ1-6; maybe TRBD1 (5 bases). V was clipped by 4 bases and J by 10 bases, with 17 bases between them. The V gene's germline CDR1 is MNHEY and CDR2 SMNVEV (reference sequence). The CDR3 runs to 15 residues. Here the CDR3 DNA reads TGTGCCAGCAGTTCCTCCGGCAGGGAGGAATCACCCCTCCACTTT. Its protein product is CASSSSGREESPLHF.

This rearrangement joins TRBV27 to TRBJ1-2; 7 bases align to TRBD1. Germline V gene data show CDR1 as MNHEY and CDR2 as SMNVEV (reference sequence). Germline trimming cut 6 bases from V and 5 bases from J; bases unmatched to any gene: 9. CDR3 length: 14 amino acids. DNA for the CDR3: TGTGCCAGCAGCCCAGGGGGGAGTACGTATGGCTACACCTTC. It is translated as CASSPGGSTYGYTF.

J is TRBJ1-4 and V is TRBV5-1; D gene ambiguous. From germline, CDR1 is SGHRS and CDR2 YFSETQ. The CDR3 has 15 residues. V lost 0 bases and J lost 6, with 12 bases in between. The CDR3 sequence: CASSLEGGSDEKLFF. CDR3 DNA: TGCGCCAGCAGCTTGGAAGGAGGGAGCGATGAAAAACTGTTTTTT. Complete variable domain (other parts from reference TRBV5-1 and TRBJ1-4): KAGVTQTPRYLIKTRGQQVTLSCSPISGHRSVSWYQQTPGQGLQFLFEYFSETQRNKGNFPGRFSGRQFSNSRSEMNVSTLELGDSALYLCASSLEGGSDEKLFFGSGTQLSVL.

The chain joins TRBV4-2 to TRBJ1-1, with a weak D call TRBD1 (5 bases). CDR3 size: 14 residues. Germline CDR1 is LGHNA and CDR2 is YNFKEQ. V shed 1 base and J shed 6 bases, with 12 bases lying between them. The DNA of the CDR3 is TGTGCCAGCAGCCAAGGGCGGGGGGTTGCTGAAGCTTTCTTT. Amino acids: CASSQGRGVAEAFF.

The chain links TRBV6-1 to TRBJ1-5, with 8 bases fitting TRBD1. V lost 6 bases, J lost 0 bases, and 4 bases stayed unmatched. Germline CDR1 MNHNS, CDR2 SASEGT. This CDR3 region has 15 residues. The CDR3, as DNA: TGTGCCAGCAGGACGACAGGGGATAGCAATCAGCCCCAGCATTTT. Protein: CASRTTGDSNQPQHF.

CDR3 loop: CASSFGGAPNGYTF. The CDR3 DNA reads TGTGCCAGCAGTTTCGGGGGGGCGCCCAATGGCTACACCTTC. The genes are TRBV28 and TRBJ1-2; D is possibly TRBD1 (6 bases). CDR1 is MDHEN and CDR2 is SYDVKM in the germline V gene. The V and J ends lost 3 bases and 6 bases respectively, with 14 bases between them. The CDR3 spans 14 residues.

V and J are TRBV7-9 and TRBJ2-3; 11 bases agree with TRBD2. V gave up 4 bases and J gave up 1 base; unmatched junction bases: 10. The CDR3 loop spans 18 amino acids. Germline assignment: CDR1 SEHNR and CDR2 FQNEAQ (reference sequence). The CDR3 loop reads CASSWPSLAGGRTDTQYF. CDR3 nucleotides: TGTGCCAGCAGCTGGCCGTCCTTAGCGGGGGGGCGCACAGATACGCAGTATTTT.

The CDR3: CASSRYSEKSPLHF. The CDR3 coding sequence is TGTGCCAGCAGCCGGTACAGTGAGAAATCACCCCTCCACTTT. The V gene is TRBV5-6, the J gene TRBJ1-6; D remains ambiguous. V gave up 4 bases and J gave up 10 bases, with 15 bases separating them. Germline CDR1 and CDR2: SGHDT and YYEEEE. The CDR3 sequence is 14 residues long. Together with reference TRBV5-6 and TRBJ1-6, the CDR3 gives the full variable domain: DAGVTQSPTHLIKTRGQQVTLRCSPKSGHDTVSWYQQALGQGPQFIFQYYEEEERQRGNFPDRFSGHQFPNYSSELNVNALLLGDSALYLCASSRYSEKSPLHFGNGTRLTVT.

V usage is TRBV30 and J usage is TRBJ1-2; no reliable D call. Germline assignment: CDR1 GTSNPN and CDR2 SVGIG (reference sequence). V shed 4 bases and J shed 11 bases, with 20 bases lying between them. This CDR3 has 13 amino acids. In nucleotides, the CDR3 is TGTGCCTGGACCAACTTCGCCCAACCATCGTACACCTTC. Translating gives CAWTNFAQPSYTF.

The rearrangement uses TRBV18 and TRBJ2-7; TRBD2 matches at 13 bases. Per the germline V gene, CDR1 is KGHSH and CDR2 is LQKENI. CDR3 length: 16 residues. The J segment lost 6 bases and the V segment lost 3 bases, leaving 8 bases of the junction unmatched. The chain's CDR3 is CASSPKLAGGRGEQYF. CDR3 coding DNA: TGTGCCAGCTCACCCAAACTAGCGGGAGGGCGCGGCGAGCAGTACTTC. Combining the CDR3 with reference TRBV18 and TRBJ2-7 gives the whole variable domain NAGVMQNPRHLVRRRGQEARLRCSPMKGHSHVYWYRQLPEEGLKFMVYLQKENIIDESGMPKERFSAEFPKEGPSILRIQQVVRGDSAAYFCASSPKLAGGRGEQYFGPGTRLTVT.

In its sample, this clone was seen once. This chain uses TRBV5-1 with TRBJ2-3; 7 positions match TRBD2. After removal of 0 bases from V and 5 bases from J, the junction contained 6 bases not matched to a gene. The length of the CDR3 is 15 residues. Per the germline V gene, CDR1 is SGHRS and CDR2 is YFSETQ. DNA of the CDR3: TGCGCCAGCAGCTTGGACCCGGGGGGAAGAGATACGCAGTATTTT. Its translation: CASSLDPGGRDTQYF.

The rearrangement uses TRBV6-5 and TRBJ1-2, with D perhaps matching TRBD1 (6 bases). Germline CDR1 reads MNHEY; CDR2 reads SVGAGI. The CDR3 runs to 13 residues. The ends were cut back, 6 bases at V and 8 bases at J, with 16 bases in the middle. The CDR3 loop reads CASSRTGTLGYTF. CDR3 nucleotide sequence: TGTGCCAGCAGCCGAACAGGGACCTTGGGCTACACCTTC.